This T cell receptor (beta chain) is from a study of molecular identifiers for immune sequencing clone quantification. Looking at the study overall: In the replicates, RNA derived from about 21,000 or 97,000 naive CD8 cells was divided into five parts, and four were sequenced.

Both previously described methods and listed TCR primers were employed to make bulk TCR libraries. MiXCR, run by TCRdb on the PCR reads, gives a single entry per CDR3 protein. The sample yields 88,000 or so distinct CDR3 sequences, under 25% seen once. Naive CD8 sequencing libraries were generated from approximately 22,000 to 940,000 sorted cells, with 10%, 30% or 50% RNA as input. Sorting recovered naive CD8 T cells on a CD8+CD4-CCR7+CD45RA+ profile. This clonotype was recorded at least ten times. This clonotype was sampled from a human donor in good health. Some libraries in this study had Jurkat cell RNA spiked in. What was sequenced was naive CD8+ T cells from blood, with Jurkat cell RNA spiked in. The subset was: FACS-sorted CD8+CD4-CCR7+CD45RA+ naive T cells.

CDR3 sequence reads: CASRAGQGNEQFF. The CDR3 nucleotides read TGTGCCAGCAGGGCTGGCCAGGGCAATGAGCAGTTCTTC. This sequence joins TRBV9 and TRBJ2-1; possible D gene TRBD1, 5 bases. The CDR3 loop spans 13 amino acids. Trimming stripped 5 bases from V and 6 bases from J, with 12 bases between. CDR1 SGDLS and CDR2 YYNGEE come from the germline V gene.